This TCR beta chain was observed in a study of blood T cell repertoires in COVID-19. Study information: Specimens from acute and convalescent COVID-19 originated in the United States, Italy and Spain. PBMCs, B-cell-depleted T cells, or T cells provided the cDNA or gDNA that made up the material.

From germline, CDR1 is MNHEY and CDR2 SMNVEV (reference sequence). The V end was cut by 7 bases, the J end by 0 bases, with 16 bases between. The CDR3 runs 15 residues. As handled by the study authors: Reference gene primer amplification in the assay estimated nucleated cell counts. Some clones are missing from TCRdb's copy, which holds only in-frame ones; the method was immunoSEQ multiplex PCR. D and trimming were read from the DNA, whereas the V and J calls and clone size are those reported in that table. The table includes some 73,000 clones, more than 80% detected once. The sample taken for sequencing was peripheral blood. The rearrangement joins TRBV27 to TRBJ2-7; perhaps TRBD2 as D (6 bases). The receptor was derived from a human donor in a cohort sampled during active COVID-19. The CDR3: CASKLRRGSSYEQYF. The CDR3 region has the DNA TGTGCCAGCAAGCTTAGGAGGGGCAGCTCCTACGAGCAGTACTTC.